This T cell receptor (beta chain) is from a study of blood T cells in healthy people across ages. CDR3 length: 18 residues. Between the trimmed V and J ends, which lost 6 bases and 0 bases, there was a span of 18 bases. In germline, CDR1 is KGHSH, CDR2 LQKENI. Study outcomes and limitations: When one million T cells were used, diversity estimates were thought to be underestimates.

Then a second PCR, running roughly 7 to 11 cycles, was carried out with a sample-barcoded 5' primer and a J-beta primer mix. TCRdb used MiXCR to reprocess the 5' RACE reads, holding one entry per CDR3 protein. The table lists roughly 800,000 distinct CDR3 sequences, roughly 25% of them singletons, with more than 8.5% in the top ten. In the case of this clonotype: The antigen is undetermined.

Another study also made use of these data, one on T cells of mothers and their children.

Material: blood. The V gene is TRBV18, the J gene TRBJ2-6; no firm D call. The TCR originated in a boy aged 10-17 years in good health. The DNA for the CDR3 is TGTGCCAGCTCTCTCAGCGCCAGGACCCGCTCTGGGGCCAACGTCCTGACTTTC. Amino acids: CASSLSARTRSGANVLTF.